This T cell receptor beta chain derives from a study of prognosis after radiotherapy for stage I lung cancer. Study-wide background: Approximately twelve men and several women, aged about 53 to 95 and with a median age of about 75 years, made up the patients. Distant metastases after radiotherapy occurred in a few patients at a median of about seven months; more than 12 showed no significant progression.

The authors amplified TCR beta CDR3 from genomic DNA using two-round multiplex PCR. First-round PCR employed TRBV- and TRBJ-specific primers for each gene. TCRdb recomputed calls from the multiplex PCR reads with MiXCR, one row per CDR3 protein. The data hold some 35,000 distinct CDR3 sequences, with approximately 35% observed a single time. Collection of peripheral blood, in a volume of approximately 6.2 milliliters, was performed at each of two time points. CDR3 length equals 14 residues. CDR1 and CDR2 (germline): MNHNS, SASEGT. V shed 6 bases and J shed 2 bases, with 12 bases lying between them. This clonotype was seen at least ten times.

This clonotype originated in a donor over 45 with non-small cell lung cancer. The rearrangement uses TRBV6-1 and TRBJ2-3, with D possibly being TRBD2 (6 bases). The specimen comprised PBMCs, sampled before or after stereotactic body radiation therapy (not recorded which). CDR3 in amino acids: CASRSLATTDTQYF. CDR3 sequence (DNA): TGTGCCAGCAGGTCACTAGCTACCACAGATACGCAGTATTTT.